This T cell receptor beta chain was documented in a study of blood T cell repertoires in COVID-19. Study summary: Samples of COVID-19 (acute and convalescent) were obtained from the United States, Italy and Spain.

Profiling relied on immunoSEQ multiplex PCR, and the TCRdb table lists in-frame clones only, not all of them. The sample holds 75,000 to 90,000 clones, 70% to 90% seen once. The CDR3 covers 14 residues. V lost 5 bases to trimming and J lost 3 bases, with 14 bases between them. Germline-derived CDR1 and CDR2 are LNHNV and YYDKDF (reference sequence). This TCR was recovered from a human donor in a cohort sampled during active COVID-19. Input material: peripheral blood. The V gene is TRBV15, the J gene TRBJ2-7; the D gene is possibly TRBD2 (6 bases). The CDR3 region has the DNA TGTGCCACCAGCCGCGGGGACGGAAGCTACGAGCAGTACTTC. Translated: CATSRGDGSYEQYF.